The 18 T cell receptor beta chains below come from one sample, sequenced in a study of T cell repertoires in cytomegalovirus infection. TCRdb processed the reads anew with MiXCR; each CDR3 protein has one entry. Among under 850,000 distinct CDR3 sequences listed, 35% to 45% were seen once. Source material: PBMCs. These receptors came from a human donor in good health (CMV status not recorded). Some clones in this sample may be carry-over from other donors' samples.

With regard to this clonotype: An end of the junction differs from the germline gene, which may be a read error. The chain uses TRBV6-6 and TRBJ1-1; possibly TRBD1 for D (5 bases). Germline lookup yields CDR1 MNHNY and CDR2 SVGAGI (reference sequence). The CDR3 runs to 13 residues. The CDR3 coding sequence is TGTGCCAGCAGTTCCCCGGGACGGGCTGAACCTTTCTTT. Protein product: CASSSPGRAEPFF.

This rearrangement joins TRBV25-1 to TRBJ1-1, with 12 bases lining up with TRBD1. CDR1 and CDR2 from the germline V gene are MGHDK and SYGVNS. This CDR3 region has 17 residues. V shed 4 bases, J shed 5 bases, and the junction held 11 bases outside the gene matches. The CDR3 loop is CASSVSGTGGVGTEAFF. For the CDR3, the DNA is TGTGCCAGCAGTGTTTCCGGGACAGGGGGCGTTGGGACTGAAGCTTTCTTT.

The chain joins TRBV20-1 to TRBJ2-1, with a possible D match to TRBD2 (6 bases). The CDR3 spans 16 residues. Trimming removed 0 bases from V and 1 base from J, with 13 bases in between. Germline assignment: CDR1 DFQATT and CDR2 SNEGSKA (reference sequence). Written as DNA, the CDR3 is TGCAGTGCTAGAGATGTTCGGGAGAGGTCCTACAATGAGCAGTTCTTC. Residues: CSARDVRERSYNEQFF.

As to this clonotype: The junction departs from the called germline gene at one end, perhaps through a read error. The chain joins TRBV4-1 to TRBJ2-1; 11 bases are a match to TRBD2. This CDR3 is built from 19 residues. Germline V gives CDR1 MGHRA, CDR2 YSYEKL. CDR3 sequence (DNA): TGTGCCAGCAGCCAAGATCGTAGGCATAGCGGGAGGGCCTACAATGAGCAGTTCTTC. Protein product: CASSQDRRHSGRAYNEQFF.

This clonotype was seen ten or more times. V and J are TRBV7-9 and TRBJ2-1; D call uncertain. Germline CDR1 and CDR2: SEHNR and FQNEAQ (reference sequence). The ends were cut back, 4 bases at V and 9 bases at J, with 13 bases in the middle. There are 13 residues in the CDR3. The CDR3 reads CASSYTGPGEQFF. The CDR3 DNA is TGTGCCAGCAGCTATACCGGGCCGGGTGAGCAGTTCTTC.

V is TRBV19 and J is TRBJ1-5, with D hard to call. Between the trimmed V and J ends, which lost 3 bases and 5 bases, there was a span of 8 bases. The CDR3 has 13 residues. CDR1 and CDR2 from the germline V gene are LNHDA and SQIVND (reference sequence). CDR3: CASSIGLYQPQHF. DNA for the CDR3: TGTGCCAGTAGTATCGGGCTGTATCAGCCCCAGCATTTT.

This clonotype was detected a few times. V usage is TRBV6-1 and J usage is TRBJ2-2; TRBD2 matches at 8 bases. This CDR3 has 15 residues. With V trimmed by 5 bases and J by 4 bases, 6 bases remained unmatched. Germline CDR1 MNHNS, CDR2 SASEGT. The CDR3 DNA sequence: TGTGCCAGCAGTCGGACTAGCAAGACCACCGGGGAGCTGTTTTTT. Protein: CASSRTSKTTGELFF.

The chain is built from TRBV28 and TRBJ1-1; D perhaps matches TRBD1 (5 bases). CDR3 size: 14 residues. CDR1 is MDHEN, CDR2 SYDVKM, per germline. V lost 3 bases and J 10 bases, leaving 18 bases between the germline ends. As DNA, the CDR3 is TGTGCCAGCAGTTTTCCTTTCATCCGGGGGGGAGCTTTCTTT. It translates to CASSFPFIRGGAFF.

Details on this clonotype: No conserved phenylalanine or tryptophan ends this CDR3, so it is likely a read error. V usage is TRBV9 and J usage is TRBJ1-2, with D uncertain. CDR3 length: 16 amino acids. In germline, CDR1 is SGDLS, CDR2 YYNGEE. V gave up 3 bases and J gave up 4 bases, with 19 bases separating them. CDR3 loop: CASSESARGEGYGYTL. CDR3 in DNA: TGTGCCAGCAGCGAGTCGGCTCGCGGAGAGGGCTATGGCTACACCTTA.

This clonotype was counted between two and nine times. The CDR3 reads CASSSQAGATYEQYF. DNA for the CDR3: TGTGCCAGCAGTTCTCAAGCGGGGGCGACCTACGAGCAGTACTTC. The chain combines TRBV28 with TRBJ2-7; 8 nucleotides match TRBD2. From germline, CDR1 is MDHEN and CDR2 SYDVKM. V trimming: 4 bases; J trimming: 2 bases; junction bases outside the gene matches: 7. The CDR3 totals 15 residues. Looking up the rest from reference TRBV28 and TRBJ2-7 gives the full variable domain: DVKVTQSSRYLVKRTGEKVFLECVQDMDHENMFWYRQDPGLGLRLIYFSYDVKMKEKGDIPEGYSVSREKKERFSLILESASTNQTSMYLCASSSQAGATYEQYFGPGTRLTVT.

In this sample, this clonotype turned up a few times. The rearrangement joins TRBV5-1 to TRBJ2-3; D not certain. The CDR3 runs to 16 residues. V was trimmed by 4 bases and J by 2 bases, leaving 17 bases between them. Germline V gene lookup returns CDR1 SGHRS and CDR2 YFSETQ. The CDR3 sequence is CASSLKTTTNTDTQYF. CDR3 bases: TGCGCCAGCAGCCTAAAAACTACGACAAACACAGATACGCAGTATTTT.

This clonotype came up a few times. The chain links TRBV7-6 to TRBJ1-1; unclear D gene. Trimming pared 8 bases from V and 1 base from J, leaving 11 bases between. There are 13 residues in the CDR3. CDR1 and CDR2 from the germline V gene are SGHVS and FNYEAQ. The CDR3 DNA reads as TGTGCCAGCGCCAAGAGTGGGAACACTGAAGCTTTCTTT. Amino acid sequence: CASAKSGNTEAFF. Based on the CDR3 plus reference TRBV7-6 and TRBJ1-1, the full variable domain is GAGVSQSPRYKVTKRGQDVALRCDPISGHVSLYWYRQALGQGPEFLTYFNYEAQQDKSGLPNDRFSAERPEGSISTLTIQRTEQRDSAMYRCASAKSGNTEAFFGQGTRLTVV.

The chain links TRBV12-3 or TRBV12-4 to TRBJ2-7, with D hard to call. CDR3 length: 12 amino acids. V lost 5 bases and J 7 bases, leaving 12 bases between the germline ends. The CDR3 reads CASSTPHSEQYF. DNA for the CDR3: TGTGCCAGCAGTACTCCTCACTCTGAGCAGTACTTC.

This chain joins TRBV11-2 and TRBJ2-1; 8 bases agree with TRBD2. V trimming: 2 bases; J trimming: 0 bases; junction bases outside the gene matches: 12. CDR1 SGHAT and CDR2 FQNNGV come from the germline V gene. CDR3 length equals 19 residues. The CDR3 region is CASSLNGRGVPSSYNEQFF. In DNA, the CDR3 is TGTGCCAGCAGCTTAAACGGGCGGGGGGTCCCGAGCTCCTACAATGAGCAGTTCTTC.

This clonotype was seen at least ten times. At one boundary the junction diverges from the germline segment, which might be a read error. This chain links TRBV7-2 with TRBJ1-5; D gene ambiguous. Germline CDR1 SGHTA, CDR2 FQGNSA. The CDR3 runs 13 residues. Here the CDR3 reads CASSLDSNQPQHF. CDR3 sequence (DNA): TGCGCCAGCAGCTTGGACAGCAATCAGCCCCAGCATTTT.

The V and J genes are TRBV2 and TRBJ2-2; D possibly corresponds to TRBD2 (5 bases). The CDR3 extends over 13 amino acids. Between the trimmed V and J ends, which lost 2 bases and 6 bases, there was a span of 7 bases. Looked up from germline, CDR1 is SNHLY and CDR2 is FYNNEI. CDR3 in amino acids: CASSETGSGELFF. CDR3 bases: TGTGCCAGCAGTGAAACGGGGTCCGGGGAGCTGTTTTTT.

The chain recombines TRBV7-4 with TRBJ1-1, with D possibly TRBD1 on 6 matching bases. Germline assignment: CDR1 SGHVT and CDR2 SQSDAQ. V lost 5 bases and J lost 6, with 13 bases in between. The CDR3 consists of 13 residues. Here the CDR3 DNA reads TGTGCCAGCAGCCACAGGGTAATCGCTGAAGCTTTCTTT. Amino acid sequence: CASSHRVIAEAFF.

This clonotype has a handful of counts. This chain links TRBV2 with TRBJ2-7, with D perhaps matching TRBD1 or TRBD2 (5 bases each). CDR3 length equals 13 residues. With 7 bases removed from V and 1 base from J, the gap between germline ends came to 11 bases. Germline-derived CDR1 and CDR2 are SNHLY and FYNNEI. CDR3 DNA sequence: TGTGCCAGCACCGAGAGGGGATCCTACGAGCAGTACTTC. It codes for CASTERGSYEQYF.